This T cell receptor beta chain is from a study of blood T cell repertoires in COVID-19. Study in general: From the United States, Italy and Spain came samples of acute and convalescent COVID-19.

The data were produced by immunoSEQ multiplex PCR, yet TCRdb's version contains in-frame clones alone and is incomplete. The sample consists of about 150,000 clones, around four fifths of them appearing once. Symptom resolution, clearance, or two negative PCRs marked the recovered donors of Cohort 3. V lost 3 bases and J lost 5; bases outside the gene matches: 13. Germline CDR1 LNHDA, CDR2 SQIVND (reference sequence). The CDR3 contains 17 residues. The gene calls are TRBV19 and TRBJ2-5; 9 bases align to TRBD1. Material for sequencing was PBMCs or T cells enriched from blood (not recorded which). The clonotype originates from a woman aged 45-60 years who had recovered from COVID-19. CDR3 DNA sequence: TGTGCCAGTAGTATGTCACAGGGGGCAAGAAGAGGGGAGACCCAGTACTTC. Amino acids: CASSMSQGARRGETQYF.